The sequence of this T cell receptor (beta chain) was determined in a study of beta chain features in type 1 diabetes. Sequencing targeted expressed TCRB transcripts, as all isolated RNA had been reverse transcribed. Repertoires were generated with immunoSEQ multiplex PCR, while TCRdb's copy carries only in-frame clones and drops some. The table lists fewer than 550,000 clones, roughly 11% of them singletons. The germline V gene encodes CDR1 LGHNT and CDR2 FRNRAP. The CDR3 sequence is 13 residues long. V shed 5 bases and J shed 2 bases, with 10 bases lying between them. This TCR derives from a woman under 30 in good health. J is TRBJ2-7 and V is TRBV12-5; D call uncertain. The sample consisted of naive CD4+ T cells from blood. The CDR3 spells CASGPSAPYEQYF. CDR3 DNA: TGTGCTAGTGGTCCCTCAGCCCCCTACGAGCAGTACTTC.